The 17 T cell receptor beta chains below all came from one sample that was sequenced in a study of cytomegalovirus exposure and HLA in healthy donors. PCR primers comprised 60 Vbeta and 13 Jbeta primers. TCRdb's table, derived via immunoSEQ multiplex PCR, lists solely in-frame clones and lacks some. The sample lists about 190,000 clones; around 82% were seen once. The sequencing input was PBMCs. These receptors came from a man between 18 and 29 years old in good health and CMV-seronegative.

The gene calls are TRBV19 and TRBJ1-3; D possibly corresponds to TRBD1 (6 bases). Germline V gives CDR1 LNHDA, CDR2 SQIVND (reference sequence). The length of the CDR3 is 14 residues. Trimming cost V 5 bases and J 4 bases, with 12 bases left between them. For the CDR3, the DNA is TGTGCCAGTAGTGGGGACATTTCGGGAAACACCATATATTTT. Amino acid sequence: CASSGDISGNTIYF.

This chain connects TRBV10-3 to TRBJ1-3; unclear D gene. The germline V gene encodes CDR1 ENHRY and CDR2 SYGVKD. Trimming removed 2 bases from V and 0 bases from J, with 8 bases in between. The CDR3 covers 15 residues. The CDR3 nucleotides read TGTGCCATCAGTGAGGGCAGGAACTCTGGAAACACCATATATTTT. Residues: CAISEGRNSGNTIYF.

This clone was seen a few times. The chain combines TRBV5-8 with TRBJ1-1, with a tentative D call TRBD1 (5 bases). The germline V gene has CDR1 SGHTS and CDR2 YDEGEE. The CDR3 spans 13 residues. The V end lost 4 bases, the J end lost 6 bases, and 13 bases lay between the germline ends. DNA for the CDR3: TGTGCCAGCAGCCCCTACACAGGAGCTGAAGCTTTCTTT. This translates into CASSPYTGAEAFF.

CDR3 nucleotide sequence: TGCGCCAGCCGCGCCCTGGGACAGAGCACAGATACGCAGTATTTT. Protein: CASRALGQSTDTQYF. The chain recombines TRBV5-1 with TRBJ2-3; 7 bases match TRBD1. Looked up from germline, CDR1 is SGHRS and CDR2 is YFSETQ. This CDR3 contains 15 residues. V gave up 7 bases and J gave up 0 bases; unmatched junction bases: 8.

The V gene is TRBV5-4, the J gene TRBJ2-7, with TRBD2 matching 10 bases. The trim removed 4 bases at V and 1 base at J, leaving 2 bases unmatched. The CDR3 consists of 14 residues. Germline V CDR1 and CDR2: SGHNT, YYREEE (reference sequence). Here the CDR3 reads CASSKGLASYEQYF. CDR3 DNA sequence: TGTGCCAGCAGCAAGGGACTAGCGTCCTACGAGCAGTACTTC.

This chain connects TRBV29-1 to TRBJ2-3; D is uncertain. Trimming shortened V by 3 bases and J by 2 bases, and 6 bases separated the two germline ends. The CDR3 has 12 amino acids. From germline, CDR1 is SQVTM and CDR2 ANQGSEA. CDR3 DNA: TGCAGCGTTGACCGCGACACAGATACGCAGTATTTT. Translation gives CSVDRDTDTQYF.

This chain connects TRBV28 to TRBJ1-4, with TRBD1 as a possible D gene (6 bases). CDR1 is MDHEN, CDR2 SYDVKM, per germline. This CDR3 has 15 residues. V shed 5 bases and J shed 4 bases, with 14 bases lying between them. The CDR3 here is CASSPPGALNEKLFF. CDR3 DNA: TGTGCCAGCAGTCCCCCAGGGGCCCTTAATGAAAAACTGTTTTTT.

The chain combines TRBV19 with TRBJ1-4; no clear D gene. This CDR3 has 14 amino acids. V was pared by 3 bases and J by 0 bases, with 5 bases between. Germline V gene sequence: CDR1 LNHDA, CDR2 SQIVND (reference sequence). The CDR3 region has the DNA TGTGCCAGTAGTATCGGAGCAACTAATGAAAAACTGTTTTTT. Translated, it gives CASSIGATNEKLFF.

The genes are TRBV4-2 and TRBJ2-2; 7 positions agree with TRBD2. In germline, CDR1 is LGHNA, CDR2 YNFKEQ. This CDR3 spans 16 amino acids. The V and J ends lost 0 bases and 5 bases, in that order; junction bases with no gene match: 6. The chain's CDR3 is CASSQDPGLETGELFF. In nucleotides, the CDR3 is TGTGCCAGCAGCCAAGATCCCGGACTAGAAACCGGGGAGCTGTTTTTT.

This chain connects TRBV5-4 to TRBJ2-7; the D gene is possibly TRBD2 (5 bases). V was pared by 0 bases and J by 0 bases, with 7 bases between. This CDR3 has 14 amino acids. Per germline, CDR1 SGHNT and CDR2 YYREEE (reference sequence). The CDR3 sequence: CASSLVGNSYEQYF. Here the CDR3 DNA reads TGTGCCAGCAGCTTGGTCGGGAACTCCTACGAGCAGTACTTC. Together with reference TRBV5-4 and TRBJ2-7, the CDR3 gives the full variable domain: ETGVTQSPTHLIKTRGQQVTLRCSSQSGHNTVSWYQQALGQGPQFIFQYYREEENGRGNFPPRFSGLQFPNYSSELNVNALELDDSALYLCASSLVGNSYEQYFGPGTRLTVT.

Details on this clone: The same CDR3 also results from other DNA sequences found in this sample. The V call is TRBV9, the J call TRBJ2-5, with TRBD2 matching over 12 bases. Losses at the gene ends were 2 bases for V and 4 bases for J; bases not matched to a gene: 9. Germline V lookup: CDR1 SGDLS, CDR2 YYNGEE. The CDR3 consists of 17 residues. CDR3 DNA: TGTGCCAGCAGCGTTGGGACTAGCGGGTCATCGGGAGAGACCCAGTACTTC. As protein: CASSVGTSGSSGETQYF. Variable domain in full (rest from reference TRBV9 and TRBJ2-5): DSGVTQTPKHLITATGQRVTLRCSPRSGDLSVYWYQQSLDQGLQFLIQYYNGEERAKGNILERFSAQQFPDLHSELNLSSLELGDSALYFCASSVGTSGSSGETQYFGPGTRLLVL.

V usage is TRBV7-2 and J usage is TRBJ1-3, with D possibly TRBD1 on 5 matching bases. The V gene's germline CDR1 is SGHTA and CDR2 FQGNSA. There are 14 residues in the CDR3. V was clipped by 5 bases and J by 4 bases, with 12 bases between them. CDR3 in amino acids: CASSPGHAGNTIYF. In DNA, the CDR3 is TGTGCCAGCAGCCCCGGACATGCCGGAAACACCATATATTTT.

The chain combines TRBV4-1 with TRBJ2-2; 8 positions match TRBD2. CDR3 length: 15 residues. With V trimmed by 7 bases and J by 5 bases, 9 bases remained unmatched. Per the germline V gene, CDR1 is MGHRA and CDR2 is YSYEKL. CDR3 protein: CASKGGTRGTGELFF. CDR3 bases: TGCGCCAGCAAGGGAGGGACTAGAGGGACCGGGGAGCTGTTTTTT.

This clone is a singleton in its sample. This chain uses TRBV28 with TRBJ2-3; TRBD1 matches 10 bases. V was pared by 7 bases and J by 3 bases, with 16 bases of the junction left unmatched. This CDR3 contains 18 residues. CDR1 and CDR2 from the germline V gene are MDHEN and SYDVKM. In nucleotides, the CDR3 is TGTGCCAGCATTCCCTCAGCGGGACAGGGGATGCGAACAGATACGCAGTATTTT. It specifies CASIPSAGQGMRTDTQYF.

The rearrangement uses TRBV27 and TRBJ1-5; 12 nucleotides match TRBD1. Trimming took 4 bases from V and 6 from J; bases not matched to a gene: 4. The CDR3 runs 15 residues. Germline-derived CDR1 and CDR2 are MNHEY and SMNVEV (reference sequence). The CDR3 loop reads CASSSGTGGTQPQHF. The CDR3 DNA reads TGTGCCAGCAGTTCCGGGACAGGGGGCACTCAGCCCCAGCATTTT.

The CDR3 DNA sequence: TGTGCCTGGAGTGAACAGGGAGGGTCCTACGAGCAGTACTTC. It encodes CAWSEQGGSYEQYF. V and J are TRBV30 and TRBJ2-7, with D possibly being TRBD2 (7 bases). Germline-derived CDR1 and CDR2 are GTSNPN and SVGIG (reference sequence). V was trimmed by 1 base and J by 1 base, leaving 11 bases between them. This CDR3 is built from 14 residues.

The gene calls are TRBV6-6 and TRBJ2-7, with TRBD1 matching 7 bases. Germline V gene sequence: CDR1 MNHNY, CDR2 SVGAGI (reference sequence). The CDR3 spans 15 residues. The J segment lost 0 bases and the V segment lost 7 bases, leaving 9 bases of the junction unmatched. The CDR3 protein is CASNHRQGGSYEQYF. As DNA, the CDR3 is TGTGCCAGCAACCACCGACAGGGCGGCTCCTACGAGCAGTACTTC.